The text below deals with one T cell receptor (beta chain). The sample comes from a study of blood T cell repertoires in COVID-19. About the research overall: Spain, Italy and the United States supplied samples that represented acute and convalescent COVID-19. PBMCs, B-cell-depleted T cells, or T cells were the source of the cDNA or gDNA that made up the material.

Unmatched junction bases numbered 11, after V lost 8 bases and J lost 4 bases. Germline-derived CDR1 and CDR2 are MNHEY and SMNVEV (reference sequence). This CDR3 has 15 residues. In the authors' methods: The assay estimated nucleated cells by amplifying reference gene primers. Assay: immunoSEQ multiplex PCR; the TCRdb copy retains only in-frame clones and omits some. The V and J calls and clone size are taken from that table; D and trimming were inferred from the DNA. Counted here are about 56,000 clones, about 85% occurring once; the ten biggest clones make up about an eighth. The sequenced sample consisted of peripheral blood. This sequence originates from a woman over 75 with acute or convalescent COVID-19. V gene TRBV27 combines with J gene TRBJ2-7; TRBD1 matches 10 bases. This CDR3 reads CASQLRDRGIYEQYF. Here the CDR3 DNA reads TGTGCCAGCCAGCTGCGGGACAGGGGAATATACGAGCAGTACTTC.